Shown below are 30 T cell receptor beta chains from a single sample sequenced in a study of Ad26.COV2.S vaccination and SARS-CoV-2 variants. Clones were sequenced by immunoSEQ multiplex PCR, and TCRdb holds only the in-frame ones, with some missing. The top ten clones hold approximately 2% of a sample with approximately 300,000 clones, around 85% of them seen once. Treatment denoted: roughly 18 received Ad26.COV2.S at low or high dose, single or two shots; several received placebo; per-sample allocation not given. Each sample was drawn 63 days after the first injection (of vaccine or placebo). The sequenced sample was peripheral blood, obtained in a trial of Ad26.COV2.S vaccine versus placebo. The receptors derive from a person aged 18-60 years who received the Ad26.COV2.S COVID-19 vaccine or a placebo.

This chain uses TRBV11-2 with TRBJ1-1; 8 bases align to TRBD1. V lost 2 bases and J lost 8; bases outside the gene matches: 10. This CDR3 is 15 amino acids long. CDR1 and CDR2 (germline): SGHAT, FQNNGV. The CDR3 protein is CASSLLSGRTGEAFF. The DNA of the CDR3 is TGTGCCAGCAGCTTACTGTCTGGGAGGACAGGGGAAGCTTTCTTT. Filled out from reference TRBV11-2 and TRBJ1-1, the complete variable domain reads EAGVAQSPRYKIIEKRQSVAFWCNPISGHATLYWYQQILGQGPKLLIQFQNNGVVDDSQLPKDRFSAERLKGVDSTLKIQPAKLEDSAVYLCASSLLSGRTGEAFFGQGTRLTVV.

The chain joins TRBV18 to TRBJ2-7; TRBD1 matches 9 bases. Germline V gene sequence: CDR1 KGHSH, CDR2 LQKENI. J was trimmed by 3 bases and V by 3 bases; bases with no gene match: 9. The CDR3 length is 16 residues. CDR3 sequence (DNA): TGTGCCAGCTCACCGTTGACGGGACAGGGAGGCTACGAGCAGTACTTC. Translation: CASSPLTGQGGYEQYF.

This chain joins TRBV9 and TRBJ2-7; 9 bases match TRBD2. J lost 2 bases, V lost 4 bases, and 10 bases had no gene match. The CDR3 has 16 residues. Germline-derived CDR1 and CDR2 are SGDLS and YYNGEE. As DNA, the CDR3 is TGTGCCAGCAGCCCCACGGGGACTAGCTTTACCTACGAGCAGTACTTC. Translating it yields CASSPTGTSFTYEQYF. Filled out from reference TRBV9 and TRBJ2-7, the complete variable domain reads DSGVTQTPKHLITATGQRVTLRCSPRSGDLSVYWYQQSLDQGLQFLIQYYNGEERAKGNILERFSAQQFPDLHSELNLSSLELGDSALYFCASSPTGTSFTYEQYFGPGTRLTVT.

About this clone: Additional DNA sequences in this sample encode the identical CDR3. The chain links TRBV5-6 to TRBJ1-1, with 7 bases lining up with TRBD1. This CDR3 spans 15 amino acids. V was pared by 4 bases and J by 1 base, with 7 bases of the junction left unmatched. Germline CDR1 is SGHDT and CDR2 is YYEEEE. The CDR3 sequence: CASSLPGTENTEAFF. The CDR3 DNA sequence: TGTGCCAGCAGCCTCCCCGGGACAGAGAACACTGAAGCTTTCTTT. The full variable domain, completed using reference TRBV5-6 and TRBJ1-1, is DAGVTQSPTHLIKTRGQQVTLRCSPKSGHDTVSWYQQALGQGPQFIFQYYEEEERQRGNFPDRFSGHQFPNYSSELNVNALLLGDSALYLCASSLPGTENTEAFFGQGTRLTVV.

Here the CDR3 reads CASAAGWNQPQHF. The CDR3 DNA reads as TGCGCCAGCGCGGCGGGTTGGAATCAGCCCCAGCATTTT. This rearrangement joins TRBV4-1 to TRBJ1-5, with D unresolved. This CDR3 has 13 amino acids. V was cut by 8 bases and J by 4 bases, with 12 bases left in between. Germline V gene sequence: CDR1 MGHRA, CDR2 YSYEKL.

This chain uses TRBV9 with TRBJ1-1; D ambiguous. Germline CDR1 and CDR2: SGDLS and YYNGEE. V was pared by 4 bases and J by 4 bases, with 14 bases between. The CDR3 extends over 14 amino acids. The CDR3 bases are TGTGCCAGCAGCCCTCTAGCGTCGAGCACTGAAGCTTTCTTT. Its protein is CASSPLASSTEAFF.

The chain combines TRBV9 with TRBJ1-4; TRBD1 aligns across 9 bases. From germline, CDR1 is SGDLS and CDR2 YYNGEE. V dropped 4 bases and J dropped 8; count of bases not matched to a gene: 12. The CDR3 has 16 amino acids. The CDR3 here is CASSRDRASELEKLFF. The CDR3 DNA sequence: TGTGCCAGCAGCCGGGACAGGGCCTCGGAGTTGGAAAAACTGTTTTTT.

V is TRBV30 and J is TRBJ2-2, with unresolved D. Germline CDR1 is GTSNPN and CDR2 is SVGIG (reference sequence). V was clipped by 2 bases and J by 6 bases, with 19 bases between them. The CDR3 runs to 16 residues. DNA of the CDR3: TGTGCCTGGAGTTTCTCCGAGTGGCTCTTGGCCGGGGAGCTGTTTTTT. As protein: CAWSFSEWLLAGELFF.

The chain recombines TRBV5-1 with TRBJ2-1; weak D call: TRBD1 (6 bases). CDR1 and CDR2 (germline): SGHRS, YFSETQ. V lost 4 bases and J 3 bases, leaving 11 bases between the germline ends. CDR3 size: 14 residues. The CDR3: CASSEHRVYNEQFF. Here the CDR3 DNA reads TGCGCCAGCAGCGAGCACAGGGTCTACAATGAGCAGTTCTTC.

The J gene is TRBJ2-7, the V gene TRBV5-1, with 8 positions matching TRBD1. V gave up 2 bases and J gave up 2 bases; unmatched junction bases: 3. Germline CDR1 SGHRS, CDR2 YFSETQ. The CDR3 is 14 amino acids. The CDR3 DNA reads TGCGCCAGCAGCTTTGTACAGGGGGCCTACGAGCAGTACTTC. Protein product: CASSFVQGAYEQYF.

The V and J genes are TRBV19 and TRBJ1-1, with 8 positions matching TRBD1. Trimming took 2 bases from V and 5 from J; bases not matched to a gene: 7. Germline V gene lookup returns CDR1 LNHDA and CDR2 SQIVND (reference sequence). The CDR3 runs to 15 residues. In DNA, the CDR3 is TGTGCCAGTAGTATAATGACAGGGGCTGCAACTGAAGCTTTCTTT. Its translation is CASSIMTGAATEAFF.

The chain combines TRBV5-4 with TRBJ1-5; D remains unclear. CDR3 length equals 15 residues. CDR1 is SGHNT, CDR2 YYREEE, per germline (reference sequence). Trimming took off 2 bases at V and 3 bases at J, with 12 bases between the two ends. This CDR3 reads CASSFGGGHNQPQHF. CDR3 bases: TGTGCCAGCAGCTTTGGAGGAGGCCACAATCAGCCCCAGCATTTT.

This chain uses TRBV28 with TRBJ1-2, with a weak D call TRBD1 (5 bases). V lost 3 bases and J lost 4, with 12 bases in between. CDR1 is MDHEN, CDR2 SYDVKM, per germline. CDR3 length equals 14 residues. In nucleotides, the CDR3 is TGTGCCAGCAGTTTTCAGGGCCTTAGCTATGGCTACACCTTC. It encodes CASSFQGLSYGYTF.

The chain combines TRBV7-9 with TRBJ2-5, with TRBD2 matching over 8 bases. This CDR3 is 15 amino acids long. Germline V CDR1 and CDR2: SEHNR, FQNEAQ (reference sequence). V was pared by 4 bases and J by 5 bases, with 9 bases of the junction left unmatched. CDR3 sequence: CASSSYSGAAETQYF. CDR3 DNA sequence: TGTGCCAGCAGCTCCTATAGCGGGGCGGCGGAGACCCAGTACTTC. Looking up the rest from reference TRBV7-9 and TRBJ2-5 gives the full variable domain: DTGVSQNPRHKITKRGQNVTFRCDPISEHNRLYWYRQTLGQGPEFLTYFQNEAQLEKSRLLSDRFSAERPKGSFSTLEIQRTEQGDSAMYLCASSSYSGAAETQYFGPGTRLLVL.

To note about this clone: A much larger clone lies a single base off, so this may be a read error. The chain has TRBV7-8 and TRBJ2-7; no clear D gene. The CDR3 is made up of 11 amino acids. CDR1 and CDR2 from the germline V gene are SGHVS and FQNEAQ. The V end lost 5 bases, the J end lost 0 bases, and 2 bases lay between the germline ends. The chain's CDR3 is CASSPSYEQYF. In DNA form, the CDR3 reads TGTGCCAGCAGCCCCTCCTACGAGCAGTACTTC.

The rearrangement links TRBV18 to TRBJ1-5; D is ambiguous. V lost 3 bases and J 6 bases, leaving 0 bases between the germline ends. This CDR3 is 10 amino acids long. Germline V gene lookup returns CDR1 KGHSH and CDR2 LQKENI. CDR3 amino acids: CASSPQPQHF. The CDR3 DNA reads as TGTGCCAGCTCACCTCAGCCCCAGCATTTT.

This clone was observed a single time. The gene calls are TRBV28 and TRBJ1-6; a weak D match, TRBD1 (5 bases). Germline V gene data show CDR1 as MDHEN and CDR2 as SYDVKM. V dropped 6 bases and J dropped 9 bases, with 24 bases sitting between them. The CDR3 is 17 residues long. The CDR3: CASSPPRGGVSPSPLHF. The CDR3, as DNA: TGTGCCAGCAGCCCTCCGAGGGGAGGAGTATCCCCTTCACCCCTCCACTTT.

The gene calls are TRBV5-4 and TRBJ2-5; 9 nucleotides match TRBD1. Germline V gene lookup returns CDR1 SGHNT and CDR2 YYREEE (reference sequence). Trimming took 4 bases from V and 1 from J; bases not matched to a gene: 5. This CDR3 region has 15 residues. The CDR3 DNA reads as TGTGCCAGCAGCCAACCGACAGGGGGCCAAGAGACCCAGTACTTC. Encoded protein: CASSQPTGGQETQYF.

The chain is built from TRBV27 and TRBJ1-5, with D possibly matching TRBD1 (6 bases). CDR3 length: 14 residues. V was trimmed by 5 bases and J by 4 bases, leaving 12 bases between them. Looked up from germline, CDR1 is MNHEY and CDR2 is SMNVEV (reference sequence). The CDR3: CASSKHRENQPQHF. The CDR3 region has the DNA TGTGCCAGCAGTAAACACAGGGAAAATCAGCCCCAGCATTTT.

The chain combines TRBV5-5 with TRBJ1-2; 8 bases align to TRBD1. The V gene end was trimmed by 0 bases and the J gene end by 6 bases; junction bases not matched to a gene: 4. The CDR3 is 14 residues long. Germline CDR1 is SGHKS and CDR2 is YYEKEE (reference sequence). CDR3 nucleotides: TGTGCCAGCAGCTTGGTGACAGGGGTTAATGGCTACACCTTC. This gives the protein CASSLVTGVNGYTF.

This chain uses TRBV19 with TRBJ1-4; D not resolved. The CDR3 covers 14 residues. Trimming shortened V by 3 bases and J by 4 bases, and 9 bases separated the two germline ends. Germline V gene lookup returns CDR1 LNHDA and CDR2 SQIVND (reference sequence). For the CDR3, the DNA is TGTGCCAGTAGTATGCTAGTTATTAATGAAAAACTGTTTTTT. Protein product: CASSMLVINEKLFF.

The rearrangement uses TRBV2 and TRBJ2-3, with TRBD1 matching 11 bases. J gave up 3 bases and V 10 bases, and 6 bases lay outside the gene matches. Germline V gene sequence: CDR1 SNHLY, CDR2 FYNNEI. CDR3 length: 14 residues. CDR3 residues: CAMRRDRGTDTQYF. The CDR3 nucleotides read TGTGCCATGCGCCGGGACAGGGGGACAGATACGCAGTATTTT.

The rearrangement joins TRBV5-5 to TRBJ2-5; D possibly corresponds to TRBD1 (6 bases). The V gene's germline CDR1 is SGHKS and CDR2 YYEKEE (reference sequence). Trimming took off 0 bases at V and 5 bases at J, with 17 bases between the two ends. This CDR3 is built from 16 residues. CDR3 loop: CASSLELNRAGETQYF. For the CDR3, the DNA is TGTGCCAGCAGCTTGGAGTTAAACAGGGCAGGGGAGACCCAGTACTTC.

In its sample, this clone was seen once. The chain links TRBV6-5 to TRBJ1-1; D unresolved. V was shortened by 2 bases and J by 0 bases, with 13 bases between the two germline ends. CDR1 MNHEY and CDR2 SVGAGI come from the germline V gene. CDR3 size: 16 residues. As DNA, the CDR3 is TGTGCCAGCAGTTACGGAAAGGTATACATGAACACTGAAGCTTTCTTT. This sequence encodes CASSYGKVYMNTEAFF.

With respect to this clone: This sample also contains other DNA sequences that code for the same CDR3. The chain links TRBV28 to TRBJ2-7; TRBD2 agrees at 8 bases. Losses at the gene ends were 5 bases for V and 3 bases for J; bases not matched to a gene: 3. The CDR3 is 13 residues long. Germline V gene sequence: CDR1 MDHEN, CDR2 SYDVKM. CDR3 region: CASSRTSSYEQYF. Here the CDR3 DNA reads TGTGCCAGCAGTCGGACTAGCAGCTACGAGCAGTACTTC.

The chain uses TRBV11-2 and TRBJ2-7; maybe TRBD1 (6 bases). Germline-derived CDR1 and CDR2 are SGHAT and FQNNGV. V gave up 4 bases and J gave up 2 bases, with 15 bases separating them. The CDR3 has 15 amino acids. For the CDR3, the DNA is TGTGCCAGCAGCTACAACAGGGTGTCCGCCTACGAGCAGTACTTC. Translated: CASSYNRVSAYEQYF.

The chain has TRBV7-9 and TRBJ1-1; TRBD1 matches 11 bases. The CDR3 runs to 15 residues. Germline loops: CDR1 SEHNR, CDR2 FQNEAQ (reference sequence). After removal of 6 bases from V and 0 bases from J, the junction contained 3 bases not matched to a gene. The CDR3 loop is CASRMDRGLNTEAFF. As DNA, the CDR3 is TGTGCCAGCAGAATGGACAGGGGGCTGAACACTGAAGCTTTCTTT.

The chain employs TRBV11-2 and TRBJ1-3, with TRBD1 as a possible D gene (5 bases). Trimming stripped 1 base from V and 0 bases from J, with 7 bases between. The germline CDR1 and CDR2 sequences are SGHAT and FQNNGV. This CDR3 comprises 15 residues. CDR3 protein: CASSLGQGSGNTIYF. The CDR3 bases are TGTGCCAGCAGCTTAGGTCAGGGCTCTGGAAACACCATATATTTT.

In its sample, this clone was seen once. J is TRBJ1-1 and V is TRBV20-1, with D hard to call. CDR1 DFQATT and CDR2 SNEGSKA come from the germline V gene (reference sequence). CDR3 length: 10 amino acids. V dropped 6 bases and J dropped 12 bases, with 14 bases sitting between them. The CDR3, as DNA: TGCAGTGCGTGGCAATCTGCGACTTTCTTT. This gives the protein CSAWQSATFF.

This rearrangement joins TRBV3-1 (or the pseudogene TRBV3-2) to TRBJ1-3; a weak D match, TRBD1 (5 bases). Trimming stripped 3 bases from V and 0 bases from J, with 15 bases between. Germline loops: CDR1 LGHDT, CDR2 YNNKEL (reference sequence). CDR3 length equals 17 residues. The CDR3 DNA reads as TGTGCCAGCAGCCAGGCGGGGGGGGATCGCTCTGGAAACACCATATATTTT. Protein sequence: CASSQAGGDRSGNTIYF.